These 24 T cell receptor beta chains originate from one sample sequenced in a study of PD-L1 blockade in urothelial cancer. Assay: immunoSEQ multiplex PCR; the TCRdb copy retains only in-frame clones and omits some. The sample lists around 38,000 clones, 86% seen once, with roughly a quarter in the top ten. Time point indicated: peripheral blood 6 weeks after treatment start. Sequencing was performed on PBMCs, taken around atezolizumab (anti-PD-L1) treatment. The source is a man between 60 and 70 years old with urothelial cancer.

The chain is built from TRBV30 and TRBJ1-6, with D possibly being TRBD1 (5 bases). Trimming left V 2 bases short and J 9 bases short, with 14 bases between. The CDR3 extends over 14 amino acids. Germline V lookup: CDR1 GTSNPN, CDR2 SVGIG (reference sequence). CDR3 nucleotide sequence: TGTGCCTGGAGTACTACAGGAGCTCGTTCACCCCTCCACTTT. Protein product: CAWSTTGARSPLHF.

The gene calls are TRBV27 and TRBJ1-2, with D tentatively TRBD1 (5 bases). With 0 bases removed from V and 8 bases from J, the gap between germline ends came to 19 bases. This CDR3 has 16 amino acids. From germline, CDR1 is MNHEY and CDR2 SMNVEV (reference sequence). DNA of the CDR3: TGTGCCAGCAGTTTATCGCCTGGGGCAGACGCGGAAGGCTACACCTTC. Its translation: CASSLSPGADAEGYTF.

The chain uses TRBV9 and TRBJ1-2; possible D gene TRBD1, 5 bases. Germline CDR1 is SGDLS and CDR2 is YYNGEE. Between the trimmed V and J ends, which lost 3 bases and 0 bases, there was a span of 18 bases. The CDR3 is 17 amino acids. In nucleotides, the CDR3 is TGTGCCAGCAGCGCGGGGGGGGTTGCCGCAGCTAACTATGGCTACACCTTC. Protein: CASSAGGVAAANYGYTF.

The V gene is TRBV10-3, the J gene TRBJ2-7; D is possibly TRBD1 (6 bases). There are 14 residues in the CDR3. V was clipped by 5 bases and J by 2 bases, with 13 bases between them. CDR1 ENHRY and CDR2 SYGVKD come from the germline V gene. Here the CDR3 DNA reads TGTGCCATCAGTAGAAACAGGGATGCCTACGAGCAGTACTTC. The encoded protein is CAISRNRDAYEQYF.

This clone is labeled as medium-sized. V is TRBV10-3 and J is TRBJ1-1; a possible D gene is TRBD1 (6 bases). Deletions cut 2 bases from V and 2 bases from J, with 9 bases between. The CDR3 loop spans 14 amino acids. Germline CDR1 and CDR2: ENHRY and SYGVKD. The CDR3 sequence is CAISEAGGNTEAFF. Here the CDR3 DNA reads TGTGCCATCAGTGAGGCGGGGGGCAACACTGAAGCTTTCTTT.

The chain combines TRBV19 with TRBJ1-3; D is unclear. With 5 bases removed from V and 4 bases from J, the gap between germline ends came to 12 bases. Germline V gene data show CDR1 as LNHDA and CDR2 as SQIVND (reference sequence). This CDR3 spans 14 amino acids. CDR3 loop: CASSADWQGNTIYF. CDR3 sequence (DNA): TGTGCCAGTAGTGCGGACTGGCAGGGAAACACCATATATTTT.

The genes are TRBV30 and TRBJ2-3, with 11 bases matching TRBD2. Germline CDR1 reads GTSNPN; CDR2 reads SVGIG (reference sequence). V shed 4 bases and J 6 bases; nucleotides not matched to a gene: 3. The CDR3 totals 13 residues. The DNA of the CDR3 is TGTGCCTGGAAGACTAGCGGGAAGGATACGCAGTATTTT. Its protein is CAWKTSGKDTQYF.

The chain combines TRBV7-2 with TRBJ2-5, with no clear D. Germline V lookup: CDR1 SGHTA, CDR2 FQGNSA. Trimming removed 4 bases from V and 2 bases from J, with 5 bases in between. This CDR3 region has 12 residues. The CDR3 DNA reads TGTGCCAGCAGCTCCCAACAAGAGACCCAGTACTTC. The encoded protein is CASSSQQETQYF.

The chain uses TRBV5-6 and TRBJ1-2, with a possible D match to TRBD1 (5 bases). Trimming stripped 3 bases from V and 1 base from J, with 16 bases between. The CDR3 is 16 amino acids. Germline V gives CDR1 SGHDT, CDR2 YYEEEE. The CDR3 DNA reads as TGTGCCAGCAGCTGGGGCGTTAACAGCTTTAACTATGGCTACACCTTC. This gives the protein CASSWGVNSFNYGYTF.

CDR3 nucleotide sequence: TGTGCCAGCAGCGTAGGGGCTAGCTTGTTCTACACAGATACGCAGTATTTT. Protein product: CASSVGASLFYTDTQYF. The rearrangement links TRBV9 to TRBJ2-3; D possibly corresponds to TRBD2 (5 bases). V lost 0 bases to trimming and J lost 2 bases, with 16 bases between them. This CDR3 region has 17 residues. The V gene's germline CDR1 is SGDLS and CDR2 YYNGEE.

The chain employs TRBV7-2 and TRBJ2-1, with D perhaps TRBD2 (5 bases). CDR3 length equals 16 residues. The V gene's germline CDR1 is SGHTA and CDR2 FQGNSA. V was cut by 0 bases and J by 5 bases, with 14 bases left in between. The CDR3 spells CASSLALARSHNEQFF. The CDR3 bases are TGTGCCAGCAGCTTAGCGTTAGCGAGATCTCACAATGAGCAGTTCTTC. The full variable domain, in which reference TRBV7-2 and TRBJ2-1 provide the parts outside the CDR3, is GAGVSQSPSNKVTEKGKDVELRCDPISGHTALYWYRQSLGQGLEFLIYFQGNSAPDKSGLPSDRFSAERTGGSVSTLTIQRTQQEDSAVYLCASSLALARSHNEQFFGPGTRLTVL.

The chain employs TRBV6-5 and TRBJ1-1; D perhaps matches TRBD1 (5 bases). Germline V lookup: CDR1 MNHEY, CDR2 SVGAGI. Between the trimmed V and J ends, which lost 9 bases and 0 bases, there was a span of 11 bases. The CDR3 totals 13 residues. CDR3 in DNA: TGTGCCAGTCGGCGGGGGTTGAACACTGAAGCTTTCTTT. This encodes CASRRGLNTEAFF.

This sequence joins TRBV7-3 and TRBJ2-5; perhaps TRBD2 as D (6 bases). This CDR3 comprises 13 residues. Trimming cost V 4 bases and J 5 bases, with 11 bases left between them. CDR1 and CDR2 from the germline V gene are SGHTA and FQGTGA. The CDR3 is CASSWGEAETQYF. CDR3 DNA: TGTGCCAGCAGCTGGGGGGAGGCGGAGACCCAGTACTTC.

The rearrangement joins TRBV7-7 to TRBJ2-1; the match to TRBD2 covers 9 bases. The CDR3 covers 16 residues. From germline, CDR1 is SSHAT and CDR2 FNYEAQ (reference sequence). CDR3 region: CANSLALAGSYNEQFF. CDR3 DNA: TGTGCTAACAGCTTAGCCCTAGCGGGATCCTACAATGAGCAGTTCTTC. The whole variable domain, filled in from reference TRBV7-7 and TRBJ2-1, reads GAGVSQSPRYKVTKRGQDVTLRCDPISSHATLYWYQQALGQGPEFLTYFNYEAQPDKSGLPSDRFSAERPEGSISTLTIQRTEQRDSAMYRCANSLALAGSYNEQFFGPGTRLTVL.

The CDR3 region is CSVRGKVGDDSRTQYF. CDR3 bases: TGCAGCGTTCGGGGGAAAGTGGGGGATGATAGTAGGACCCAGTACTTC. V gene TRBV29-1 combines with J gene TRBJ2-5; TRBD2 might be the D (6 bases). Trimming left V 5 bases short and J 7 bases short, with 26 bases between. This CDR3 spans 16 amino acids. Germline V gene sequence: CDR1 SQVTM, CDR2 ANQGSEA.

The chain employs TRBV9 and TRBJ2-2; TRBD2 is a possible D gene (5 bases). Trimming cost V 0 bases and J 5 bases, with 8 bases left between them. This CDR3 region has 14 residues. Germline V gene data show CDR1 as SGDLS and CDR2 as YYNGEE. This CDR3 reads CASSVVPGTGELFF. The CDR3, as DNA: TGTGCCAGCAGCGTAGTCCCGGGGACCGGGGAGCTGTTTTTT.

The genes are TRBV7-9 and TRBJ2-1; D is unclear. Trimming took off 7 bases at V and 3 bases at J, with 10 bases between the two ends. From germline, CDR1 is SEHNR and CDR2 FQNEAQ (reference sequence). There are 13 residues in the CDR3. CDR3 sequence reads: CASTRRSYNEQFF. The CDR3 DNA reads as TGTGCCAGCACCCGACGGAGCTACAATGAGCAGTTCTTC. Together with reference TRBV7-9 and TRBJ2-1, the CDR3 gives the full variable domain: DTGVSQNPRHKITKRGQNVTFRCDPISEHNRLYWYRQTLGQGPEFLTYFQNEAQLEKSRLLSDRFSAERPKGSFSTLEIQRTEQGDSAMYLCASTRRSYNEQFFGPGTRLTVL.

The DNA of the CDR3 is TGTGCCTGGACCCAAGGGGGAGATACGCAGTATTTT. Protein product: CAWTQGGDTQYF. The genes are TRBV30 and TRBJ2-3, with D possibly TRBD1 on 6 matching bases. With 4 bases removed from V and 5 bases from J, the gap between germline ends came to 10 bases. The CDR3 is 12 amino acids. Germline CDR1 GTSNPN, CDR2 SVGIG (reference sequence).

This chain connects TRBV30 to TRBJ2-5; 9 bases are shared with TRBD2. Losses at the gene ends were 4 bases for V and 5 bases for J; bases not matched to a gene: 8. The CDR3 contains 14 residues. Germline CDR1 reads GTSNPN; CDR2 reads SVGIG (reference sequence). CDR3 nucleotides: TGTGCCTGGATTAGTAGCGGGAGAGTGGAGACCCAGTACTTC. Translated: CAWISSGRVETQYF. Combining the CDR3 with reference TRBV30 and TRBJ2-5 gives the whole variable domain SQTIHQWPATLVQPVGSPLSLECTVEGTSNPNLYWYRQAAGRGLQLLFYSVGIGQISSEVPQNLSASRPQDRQFILSSKKLLLSDSGFYLCAWISSGRVETQYFGPGTRLLVL.

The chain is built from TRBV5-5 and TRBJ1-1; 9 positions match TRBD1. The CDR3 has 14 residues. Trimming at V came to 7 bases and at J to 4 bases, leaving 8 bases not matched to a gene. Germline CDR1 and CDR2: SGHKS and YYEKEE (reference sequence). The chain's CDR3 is CASRQTGGSTEAFF. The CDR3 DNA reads TGTGCCAGCCGTCAAACAGGGGGCAGCACTGAAGCTTTCTTT.

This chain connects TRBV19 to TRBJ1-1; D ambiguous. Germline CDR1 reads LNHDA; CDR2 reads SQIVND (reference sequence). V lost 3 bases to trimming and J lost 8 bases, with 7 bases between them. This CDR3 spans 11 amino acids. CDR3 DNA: TGTGCCAGTAGTATTGTCGGGGAAGCTTTCTTT. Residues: CASSIVGEAFF.

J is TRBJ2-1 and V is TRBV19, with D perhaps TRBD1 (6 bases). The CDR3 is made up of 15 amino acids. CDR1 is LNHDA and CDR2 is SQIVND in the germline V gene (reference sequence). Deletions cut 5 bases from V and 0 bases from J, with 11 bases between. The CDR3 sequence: CASSVAGDSYNEQFF. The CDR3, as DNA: TGTGCCAGTAGTGTCGCAGGGGACTCCTACAATGAGCAGTTCTTC.

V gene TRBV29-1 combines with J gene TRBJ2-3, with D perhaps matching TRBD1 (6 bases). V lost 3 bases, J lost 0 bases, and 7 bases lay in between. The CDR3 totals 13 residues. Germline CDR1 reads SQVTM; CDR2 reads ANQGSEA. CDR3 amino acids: CSVDQGSTDTQYF. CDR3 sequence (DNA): TGCAGCGTTGACCAGGGGAGCACAGATACGCAGTATTTT.

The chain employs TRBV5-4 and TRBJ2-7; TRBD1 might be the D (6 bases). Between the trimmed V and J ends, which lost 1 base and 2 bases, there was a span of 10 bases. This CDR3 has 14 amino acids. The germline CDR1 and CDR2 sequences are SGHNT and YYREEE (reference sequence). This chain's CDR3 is CASSLQTGPYEQYF. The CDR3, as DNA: TGTGCCAGCAGCTTGCAGACAGGTCCCTACGAGCAGTACTTC.